These 11 T cell receptor beta chains were all obtained from the same sample, sequenced in a study of identical twins. TCRdb reprocessed the 5' RACE reads with MiXCR, giving one entry per CDR3 protein. The sample yields roughly 720,000 distinct CDR3 sequences, 18% seen once. These data were also filed under a second study, of T cells expressing NK-cell markers.

Sequencing used PBMCs. Every receptor here comes from a woman in her late teens or twenties in good health.

This clonotype showed up just a few times. This chain uses TRBV11-2 with TRBJ2-5; TRBD2 agrees at 8 bases. Germline lookup yields CDR1 SGHAT and CDR2 FQNNGV. This CDR3 has 16 residues. The ends lost 5 bases at V and 2 bases at J; junction bases unmatched: 10. The CDR3 bases are TGTGCCAGCAGCCTAGTCGCAGCGGGAGCTCAAGAGACCCAGTACTTC. It yields the protein CASSLVAAGAQETQYF.

The chain couples TRBV29-1 to TRBJ2-3, with TRBD2 matching 14 bases. J lost 6 bases, V lost 0 bases, and 5 bases had no gene match. The CDR3 totals 16 residues. Germline lookup yields CDR1 SQVTM and CDR2 ANQGSEA. The CDR3 protein is CSVEDGLAGGADTQYF. The CDR3 DNA is TGCAGCGTTGAAGATGGACTAGCGGGAGGTGCGGATACGCAGTATTTT.

The rearrangement joins TRBV5-1 to TRBJ2-1; a possible D gene is TRBD1 (7 bases). Deletions cut 4 bases from V and 7 bases from J, with 15 bases between. This CDR3 has 14 amino acids. CDR1 and CDR2 from the germline V gene are SGHRS and YFSETQ. CDR3 nucleotide sequence: TGCGCCAGCAGCACTGACAGGGAGGTAAATGAGCAGTTCTTC. This encodes CASSTDREVNEQFF.

The chain couples TRBV20-1 to TRBJ2-1, with TRBD1 identical over 7 bases. The CDR3 runs 14 residues. Germline CDR1 and CDR2: DFQATT and SNEGSKA (reference sequence). V gave up 5 bases and J gave up 8 bases; unmatched junction bases: 12. Here the CDR3 reads CSASTDRPDDEQFF. The CDR3 region has the DNA TGCAGTGCTTCCACGGACAGGCCTGATGATGAGCAGTTCTTC.

The CDR3 DNA sequence: TGTGCCAGCAGCCAAGGCTACACCGGGGAGCTGTTTTTT. It is translated as CASSQGYTGELFF. The chain employs TRBV3-1 and TRBJ2-2; D is unresolved. The CDR3 has 13 residues. V was clipped by 1 base and J by 3 bases, with 3 bases between them. CDR1 is LGHDT and CDR2 is YNNKEL in the germline V gene (reference sequence).

This clonotype was recorded a few times. This chain uses TRBV7-6 with TRBJ2-1, with no clear D. This CDR3 contains 14 residues. Trimming cost V 2 bases and J 0 bases, with 5 bases left between them. Germline loops: CDR1 SGHVS, CDR2 FNYEAQ. Here the CDR3 reads CASSLTYSYNEQFF. The CDR3, as DNA: TGTGCCAGCAGCTTAACATACTCCTACAATGAGCAGTTCTTC.

This clonotype has a count of ten or more. V gene TRBV20-1 combines with J gene TRBJ2-1; D could derive from TRBD1 or TRBD2 (5 bases each). The germline CDR1 and CDR2 sequences are DFQATT and SNEGSKA (reference sequence). The CDR3 has 13 amino acids. V was cut by 6 bases and J by 0 bases, with 9 bases left in between. The DNA for the CDR3 is TGCAGTGCAGGGACGAGCTCCTACAATGAGCAGTTCTTC. It codes for CSAGTSSYNEQFF.

This clonotype was detected a few times. The rearrangement joins TRBV5-1 to TRBJ1-1; the match to TRBD1 covers 10 bases. V was pared by 5 bases and J by 0 bases, with 7 bases of the junction left unmatched. Germline CDR1 and CDR2: SGHRS and YFSETQ. The CDR3 runs 16 residues. Here the CDR3 DNA reads TGCGCCAGCAGGCCGGGACAGGGGAGATTGAACACTGAAGCTTTCTTT. It encodes CASRPGQGRLNTEAFF.

The chain has TRBV20-1 and TRBJ2-7; D might be TRBD1 or TRBD2, each matching 6 bases. V was cut by 0 bases and J by 2 bases, with 11 bases left in between. Germline V lookup: CDR1 DFQATT, CDR2 SNEGSKA (reference sequence). The CDR3 covers 14 residues. CDR3 protein: CSARDRGLTYEQYF. The CDR3 region has the DNA TGCAGTGCTAGAGATCGGGGGCTAACCTACGAGCAGTACTTC.

The chain joins TRBV4-3 to TRBJ2-1; 8 nucleotides match TRBD1. The CDR3 is 16 amino acids. Trimming cost V 0 bases and J 3 bases; bases outside gene matches: 4. Germline V gene lookup returns CDR1 LGHNA and CDR2 YSLEER. CDR3 in DNA: TGCGCCAGCAGCCAAGATCGGACAGGGCTCTACAATGAGCAGTTCTTC. This sequence encodes CASSQDRTGLYNEQFF.

This clonotype was recorded a few times. The rearrangement uses TRBV12-5 and TRBJ1-2; possibly TRBD1 for D (5 bases). V was clipped by 3 bases and J by 8 bases, with 10 bases between them. CDR3 length: 12 residues. Germline V gene sequence: CDR1 LGHNT, CDR2 FRNRAP. As DNA, the CDR3 is TGTGCTAGTGGTTTAAGGGGAAGCGGCTACACCTTC. Translating it yields CASGLRGSGYTF.